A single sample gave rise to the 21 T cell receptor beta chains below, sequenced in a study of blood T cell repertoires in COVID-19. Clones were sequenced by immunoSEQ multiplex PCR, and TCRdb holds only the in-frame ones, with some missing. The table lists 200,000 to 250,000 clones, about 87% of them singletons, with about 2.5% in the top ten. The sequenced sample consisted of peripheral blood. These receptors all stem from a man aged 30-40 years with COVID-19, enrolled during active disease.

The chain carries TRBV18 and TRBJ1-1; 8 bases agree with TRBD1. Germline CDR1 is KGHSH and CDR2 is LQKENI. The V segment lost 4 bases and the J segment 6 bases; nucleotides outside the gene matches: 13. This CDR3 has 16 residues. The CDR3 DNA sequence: TGTGCCAGCTCACTGGAGTTGCGACAGGGGAAGGCTGAAGCTTTCTTT. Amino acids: CASSLELRQGKAEAFF.

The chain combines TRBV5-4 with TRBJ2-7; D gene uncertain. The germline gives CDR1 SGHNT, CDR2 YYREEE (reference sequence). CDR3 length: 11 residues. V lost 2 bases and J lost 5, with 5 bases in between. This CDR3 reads CASSLTDEQYF. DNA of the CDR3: TGTGCCAGCAGCTTAACGGACGAGCAGTACTTC.

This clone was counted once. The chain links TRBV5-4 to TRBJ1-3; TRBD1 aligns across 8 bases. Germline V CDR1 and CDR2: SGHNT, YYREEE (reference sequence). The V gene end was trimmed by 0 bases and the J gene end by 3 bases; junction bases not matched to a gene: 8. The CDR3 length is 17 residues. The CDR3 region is CASSLAVQGAYGNTIYF. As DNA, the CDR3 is TGTGCCAGCAGCTTGGCAGTCCAGGGGGCCTATGGAAACACCATATATTTT.

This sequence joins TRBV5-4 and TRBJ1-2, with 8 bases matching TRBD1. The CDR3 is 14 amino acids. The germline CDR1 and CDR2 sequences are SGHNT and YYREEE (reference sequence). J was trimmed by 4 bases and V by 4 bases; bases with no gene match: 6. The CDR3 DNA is TGTGCCAGCAGCCAGGGACAGGAGATCTATGGCTACACCTTC. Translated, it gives CASSQGQEIYGYTF.

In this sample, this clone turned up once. CDR3 sequence: CASSLYGVDYEQYF. In DNA form, the CDR3 reads TGTGCCAGCAGCTTATACGGGGTCGACTACGAGCAGTACTTC. V is TRBV7-9 and J is TRBJ2-7; a weak D match, TRBD2 (5 bases). Germline values: CDR1 SEHNR, CDR2 FQNEAQ (reference sequence). This CDR3 contains 14 residues. V dropped 2 bases and J dropped 3 bases, with 11 bases sitting between them. The full variable domain, with the rest looked up from reference TRBV7-9 and TRBJ2-7, is DTGVSQNPRHKITKRGQNVTFRCDPISEHNRLYWYRQTLGQGPEFLTYFQNEAQLEKSRLLSDRFSAERPKGSFSTLEIQRTEQGDSAMYLCASSLYGVDYEQYFGPGTRLTVT.

The CDR3 loop is CASSFGTPGEQYF. The CDR3 nucleotides read TGTGCCAGCAGTTTCGGGACACCTGGCGAGCAGTACTTC. J is TRBJ2-7 and V is TRBV27; weak D call: TRBD1 (6 bases). CDR1 MNHEY and CDR2 SMNVEV come from the germline V gene (reference sequence). V gave up 3 bases and J gave up 6 bases, with 12 bases separating them. CDR3 length: 13 residues.

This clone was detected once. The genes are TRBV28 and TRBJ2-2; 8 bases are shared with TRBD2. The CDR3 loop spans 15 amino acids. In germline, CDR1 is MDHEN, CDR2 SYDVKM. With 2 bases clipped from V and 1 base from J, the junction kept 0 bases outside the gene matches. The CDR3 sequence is CASSLAGGNTGELFF. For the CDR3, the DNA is TGTGCCAGCAGTTTAGCGGGAGGGAACACCGGGGAGCTGTTTTTT.

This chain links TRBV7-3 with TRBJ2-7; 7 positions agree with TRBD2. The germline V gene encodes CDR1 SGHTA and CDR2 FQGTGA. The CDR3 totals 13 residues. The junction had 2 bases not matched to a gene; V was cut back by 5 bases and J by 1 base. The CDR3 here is CASSQGLSYEQYF. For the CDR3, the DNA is TGTGCCAGCAGCCAGGGACTATCCTACGAGCAGTACTTC.

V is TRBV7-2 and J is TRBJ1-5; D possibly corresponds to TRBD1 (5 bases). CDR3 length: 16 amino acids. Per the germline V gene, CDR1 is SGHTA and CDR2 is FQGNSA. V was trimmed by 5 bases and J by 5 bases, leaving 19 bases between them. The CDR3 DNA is TGTGCCAGCAGCCTGGTCCCCCAGGGAGGGGATCAGCCCCAGCATTTT. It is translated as CASSLVPQGGDQPQHF.

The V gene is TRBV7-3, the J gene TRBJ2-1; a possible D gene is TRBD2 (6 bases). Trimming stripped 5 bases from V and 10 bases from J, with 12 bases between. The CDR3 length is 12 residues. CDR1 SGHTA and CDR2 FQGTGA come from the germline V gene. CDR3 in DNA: TGTGCCAGCAGCCCCGGCGGGGCCGAGCAGTTCTTC. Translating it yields CASSPGGAEQFF.

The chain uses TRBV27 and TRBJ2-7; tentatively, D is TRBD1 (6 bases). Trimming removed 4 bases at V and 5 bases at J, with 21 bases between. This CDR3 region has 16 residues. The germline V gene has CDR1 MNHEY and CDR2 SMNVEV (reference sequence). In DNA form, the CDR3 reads TGTGCCAGCAGTTGGGGGTCAACAGGGAAAACCCACGAGCAGTACTTC. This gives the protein CASSWGSTGKTHEQYF.

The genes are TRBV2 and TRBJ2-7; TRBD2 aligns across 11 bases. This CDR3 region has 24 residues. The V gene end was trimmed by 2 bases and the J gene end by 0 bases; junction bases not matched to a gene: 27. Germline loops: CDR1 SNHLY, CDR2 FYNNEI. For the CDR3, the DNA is TGTGCCAGCAGTGAACTTGTTATGGTCTCTAAAGGACTAGCGGGCCGAACCGTCTCCTACGAGCAGTACTTC. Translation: CASSELVMVSKGLAGRTVSYEQYF.

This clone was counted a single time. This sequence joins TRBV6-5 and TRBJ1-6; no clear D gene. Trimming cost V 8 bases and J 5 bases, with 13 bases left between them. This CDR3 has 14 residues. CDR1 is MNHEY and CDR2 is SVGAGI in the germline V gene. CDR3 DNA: TGTGCCAGCCACCATCGGGGTAATAATTCACCCCTCCACTTT. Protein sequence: CASHHRGNNSPLHF.

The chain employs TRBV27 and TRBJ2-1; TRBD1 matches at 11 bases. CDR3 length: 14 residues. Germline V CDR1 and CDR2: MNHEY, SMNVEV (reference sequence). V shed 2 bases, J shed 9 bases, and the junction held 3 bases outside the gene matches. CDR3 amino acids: CASSLGQGATEQFF. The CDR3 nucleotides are TGTGCCAGCAGTTTAGGACAGGGGGCAACTGAGCAGTTCTTC.

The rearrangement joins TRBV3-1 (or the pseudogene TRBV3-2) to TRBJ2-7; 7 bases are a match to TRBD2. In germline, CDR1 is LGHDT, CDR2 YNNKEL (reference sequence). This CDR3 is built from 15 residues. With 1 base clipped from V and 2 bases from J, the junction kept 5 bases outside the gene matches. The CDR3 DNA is TGTGCCAGCAGCCAAGTCGGCGGGAGAACCTACGAGCAGTACTTC. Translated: CASSQVGGRTYEQYF.

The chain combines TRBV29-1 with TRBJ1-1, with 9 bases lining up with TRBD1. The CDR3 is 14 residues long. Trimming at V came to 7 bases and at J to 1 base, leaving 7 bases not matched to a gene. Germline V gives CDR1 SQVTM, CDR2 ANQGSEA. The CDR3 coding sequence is TGCAGCGCTCTACAGGGGGCTAAGAACACTGAAGCTTTCTTT. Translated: CSALQGAKNTEAFF.

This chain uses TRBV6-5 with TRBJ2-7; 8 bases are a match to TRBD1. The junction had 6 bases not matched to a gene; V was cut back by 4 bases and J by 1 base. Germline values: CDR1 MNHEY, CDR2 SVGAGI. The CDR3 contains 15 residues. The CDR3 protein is CASSFLTGASYEQYF. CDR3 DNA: TGTGCCAGCAGTTTCCTGACAGGGGCTTCCTACGAGCAGTACTTC.

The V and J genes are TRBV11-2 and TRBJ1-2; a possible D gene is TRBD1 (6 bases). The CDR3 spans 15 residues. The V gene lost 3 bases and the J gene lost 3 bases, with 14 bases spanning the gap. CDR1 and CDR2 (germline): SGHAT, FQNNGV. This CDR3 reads CASSFGDMRYYGYTF. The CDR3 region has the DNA TGTGCCAGCAGCTTTGGGGACATGAGGTACTATGGCTACACCTTC.

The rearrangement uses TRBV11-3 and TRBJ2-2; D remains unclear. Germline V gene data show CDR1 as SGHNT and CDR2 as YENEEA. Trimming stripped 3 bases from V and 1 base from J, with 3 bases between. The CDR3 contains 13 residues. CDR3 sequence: CASSFQNTGELFF. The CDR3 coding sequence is TGTGCCAGCAGCTTCCAGAACACCGGGGAGCTGTTTTTT.

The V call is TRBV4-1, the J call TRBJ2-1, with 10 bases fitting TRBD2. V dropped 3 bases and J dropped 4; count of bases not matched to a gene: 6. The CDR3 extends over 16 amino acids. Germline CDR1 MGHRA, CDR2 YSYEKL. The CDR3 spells CASSHITSGAYNEQFF. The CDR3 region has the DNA TGCGCCAGCAGCCATATCACTAGCGGGGCTTACAATGAGCAGTTCTTC.

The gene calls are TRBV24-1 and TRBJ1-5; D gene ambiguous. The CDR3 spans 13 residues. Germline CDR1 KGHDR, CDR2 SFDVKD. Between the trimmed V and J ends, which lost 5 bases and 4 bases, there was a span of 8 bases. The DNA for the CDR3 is TGTGCCACCAGTGCTGCAGGTAATCAGCCCCAGCATTTT. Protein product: CATSAAGNQPQHF.